This T cell receptor (beta chain) emerged from a study of regulatory T cells in long-lasting Graves disease. Time point meaning: persistent/refractory GD, antithyroid drugs over 5 years with positive TRAb. PBMC RNA was the source of the TCR library. Arm-PCR of CDR3 regions and iRepertoire HTBI primers were used to build TCR beta libraries. Each CDR3 protein is one row after TCRdb ran MiXCR on the multiplex PCR reads. The table lists about 400,000 distinct CDR3 sequences, 20% of them singletons, with roughly 20% in the top ten. This clonotype was observed many times. Sequences were derived from peripheral blood mononuclear cells (PBMCs), sampled when the disease was refractory, from a patient treated with antithyroid drugs. The receptor was isolated from a female donor with Graves disease.

The CDR3 loop is CASSWGPSDYEQYF. The CDR3, as DNA: TGTGCCAGCAGCTGGGGCCCTAGCGACTACGAGCAGTACTTC. The rearrangement uses TRBV7-2 and TRBJ2-7, with D possibly being TRBD2 (6 bases). V was pared by 4 bases and J by 3 bases, with 13 bases between. The germline V gene has CDR1 SGHTA and CDR2 FQGNSA. The CDR3 length is 14 residues.